This T cell receptor (beta chain) stems from a study of OX40 agonist ivuxolimab in advanced cancers. Whole-study context: Partial responses, seen in three patients, involved one hepatocellular carcinoma and two cutaneous melanomas.

The germline V and J ends were trimmed by 4 bases and 2 bases, with 20 bases remaining between them. Germline CDR1 MGHRA, CDR2 YSYEKL. The CDR3 runs 17 residues. Sequencing used immunoSEQ multiplex PCR; TCRdb keeps in-frame clones, though not all of them. Here the sample spans almost 70,000 clones, roughly 87% being singletons. The rearrangement joins TRBV4-1 to TRBJ2-5, with D unresolved. Sequencing was performed on CD4+ or CD8+ T cells sorted from blood, taken in a trial of the OX40 agonist ivuxolimab. The receptor was derived from an adult with an advanced solid tumor such as melanoma, head and neck, liver or kidney cancer. The CDR3 loop is CASSLEGYVGTQETQYF. The CDR3 nucleotides are TGCGCCAGCAGCCTAGAAGGGTATGTGGGTACTCAAGAGACCCAGTACTTC.